This T cell receptor beta chain was obtained from a study of blood T cell repertoires in COVID-19. This clone was picked up a small number of times. Clones were read by immunoSEQ multiplex PCR, and TCRdb kept only the in-frame ones, dropping some. The sample yields tens of thousands of clones, about 91% seen once. Germline loops: CDR1 LGHNA, CDR2 YNFKEQ. The CDR3 consists of 15 residues. V gave up 3 bases and J gave up 5 bases, with 16 bases separating them. Sample: peripheral blood. The TCR was taken from a man in his sixties with acute or convalescent COVID-19. The chain employs TRBV4-2 and TRBJ1-1; D unresolved. CDR3 amino acids: CASSQGPPGGTEAFF. CDR3 bases: TGTGCCAGCAGCCAGGGCCCCCCGGGCGGGACTGAAGCTTTCTTT.